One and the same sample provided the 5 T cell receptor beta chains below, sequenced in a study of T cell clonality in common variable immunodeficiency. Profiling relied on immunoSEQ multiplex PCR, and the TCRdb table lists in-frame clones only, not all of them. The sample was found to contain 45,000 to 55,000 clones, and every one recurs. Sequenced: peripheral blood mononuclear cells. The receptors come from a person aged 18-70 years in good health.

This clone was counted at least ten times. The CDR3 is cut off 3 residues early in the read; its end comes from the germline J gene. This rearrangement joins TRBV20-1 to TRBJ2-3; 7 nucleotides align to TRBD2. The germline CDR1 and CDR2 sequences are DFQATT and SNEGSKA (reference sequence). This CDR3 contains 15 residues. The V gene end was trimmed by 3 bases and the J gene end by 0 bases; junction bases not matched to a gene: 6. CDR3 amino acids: CSASSLAESTDTQYF. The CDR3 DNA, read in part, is TGCAGTGCTAGCTCCCTAGCGGAGAGCACAGATACG.

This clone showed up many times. Incomplete CDR3 DNA: TGCAGCGTAGGAGGGACACATAAGGAGACC. Protein: CSVGGTHKET. In full, the CDR3 reads CSVGGTHKETQYF. The V gene is TRBV29-1, the J gene TRBJ2-5, with D possibly called TRBD1 or TRBD2 (6 bases each). The read terminates 3 residues ahead of where the CDR3 ends, so the germline J gene completes it. CDR1 is SQVTM, CDR2 ANQGSEA, per germline. This CDR3 contains 13 residues. V was cut by 6 bases and J by 5 bases, with 16 bases left in between.

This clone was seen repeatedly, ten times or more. The CDR3 spells CSAPRGASYGYTF. The sequenced CDR3 bases are TGCAGTGCCCCGCGGGGGGCGTCCTATGGC. The chain recombines TRBV20-1 with TRBJ1-2; tentatively, D is TRBD1 (6 bases). The read terminates 3 residues before the CDR3 end, so the remaining end is supplied by the germline J gene. Germline CDR1 is DFQATT and CDR2 is SNEGSKA (reference sequence). V was pared by 6 bases and J by 4 bases, with 15 bases between. The CDR3 spans 13 residues.

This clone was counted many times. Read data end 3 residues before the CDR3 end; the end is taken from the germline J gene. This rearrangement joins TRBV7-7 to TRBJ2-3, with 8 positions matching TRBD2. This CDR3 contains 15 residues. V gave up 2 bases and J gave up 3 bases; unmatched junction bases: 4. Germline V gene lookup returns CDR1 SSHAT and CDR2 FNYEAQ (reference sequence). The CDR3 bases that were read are TGTGCCAGCAGCTTAACAGCGGGAGTGACAGATACG. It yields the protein CASSLTAGVTDT. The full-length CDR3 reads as CASSLTAGVTDTQYF.

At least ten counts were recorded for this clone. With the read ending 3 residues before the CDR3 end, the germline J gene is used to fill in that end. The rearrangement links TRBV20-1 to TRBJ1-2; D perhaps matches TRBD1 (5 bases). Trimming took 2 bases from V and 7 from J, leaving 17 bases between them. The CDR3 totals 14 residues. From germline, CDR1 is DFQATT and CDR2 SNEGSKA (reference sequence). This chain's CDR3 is CSARTSGGFGGYTF. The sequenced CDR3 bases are TGCAGTGCTAGAACCTCGGGGGGTTTTGGTGGC.